The 14 T cell receptor beta chains reported below all come from one sample, sequenced in a study of blood T cell repertoires in COVID-19. Produced via immunoSEQ multiplex PCR; TCRdb's table is partial and in-frame only. The table has roughly 440,000 clones, 88% seen once. Sequenced input: peripheral blood. These receptors originate from a woman aged 50 to 65 with COVID-19, enrolled during active disease.

The V call is TRBV6-5, the J call TRBJ1-1; 8 positions match TRBD1. The length of the CDR3 is 11 residues. The germline V gene encodes CDR1 MNHEY and CDR2 SVGAGI. V shed 5 bases and J 11 bases; nucleotides not matched to a gene: 4. The CDR3 sequence is CASSNRGGAFF. In DNA form, the CDR3 reads TGTGCCAGCAGTAACAGGGGGGGGGCTTTCTTT.

This CDR3 reads CASKAHRGLKAGELFF. In nucleotides, the CDR3 is TGTGCCAGCAAGGCCCACAGGGGGCTCAAAGCCGGGGAGCTGTTTTTT. This chain uses TRBV2 with TRBJ2-2; 9 positions agree with TRBD1. This CDR3 has 16 amino acids. V was clipped by 7 bases and J by 6 bases; unmatched bases: 12. CDR1 SNHLY and CDR2 FYNNEI come from the germline V gene.

The chain links TRBV6-1 to TRBJ2-2; TRBD1 might be the D (5 bases). Germline V gene lookup returns CDR1 MNHNS and CDR2 SASEGT. CDR3 size: 15 residues. V was trimmed by 2 bases and J by 7 bases, leaving 14 bases between them. The CDR3 is CASSEYRGFGGELFF. Written as DNA, the CDR3 is TGTGCCAGCAGTGAATATAGGGGCTTCGGCGGGGAGCTGTTTTTT.

The chain couples TRBV30 to TRBJ1-2; D is uncertain. Germline CDR1 GTSNPN, CDR2 SVGIG (reference sequence). V shed 0 bases and J shed 7 bases, with 12 bases lying between them. The CDR3 spans 13 residues. CDR3 amino acids: CAWSVIREGGYTF. The CDR3 DNA reads TGTGCCTGGAGTGTAATAAGGGAGGGTGGCTACACCTTC.

This chain links TRBV15 with TRBJ1-2, with TRBD1 identical over 7 bases. Germline V gene lookup returns CDR1 LNHNV and CDR2 YYDKDF (reference sequence). V shed 5 bases and J 3 bases; nucleotides not matched to a gene: 3. The CDR3 covers 13 residues. The CDR3 region has the DNA TGTGCCACCAGCGAGACAGGGTACTATGGCTACACCTTC. Its protein product is CATSETGYYGYTF.

This sequence joins TRBV9 and TRBJ2-1, with TRBD2 matching over 8 bases. V lost 4 bases and J lost 8; bases outside the gene matches: 14. The germline CDR1 and CDR2 sequences are SGDLS and YYNGEE. This CDR3 is built from 16 residues. CDR3 bases: TGTGCCAGCAGCCCCCATTCGGGGGGGGGCTCGGATGAGCAGTTCTTC. Amino acids: CASSPHSGGGSDEQFF.

The chain couples TRBV18 to TRBJ1-4; D uncertain. There are 14 residues in the CDR3. The V gene lost 3 bases and the J gene lost 5 bases, with 10 bases spanning the gap. Germline loops: CDR1 KGHSH, CDR2 LQKENI. CDR3 sequence reads: CASSPQYENEKLFF. The CDR3 DNA follows: TGTGCCAGCTCACCTCAATATGAGAATGAAAAACTGTTTTTT.

The V gene is TRBV27, the J gene TRBJ2-1; a weak D match, TRBD2 (6 bases). V was pared by 5 bases and J by 4 bases, with 18 bases between. CDR3 length: 16 residues. The germline CDR1 and CDR2 sequences are MNHEY and SMNVEV (reference sequence). For the CDR3, the DNA is TGTGCCAGCAGTCGGCGGGGCCTAGGGAGGTACAATGAGCAGTTCTTC. Amino acid sequence: CASSRRGLGRYNEQFF.

The V and J genes are TRBV19 and TRBJ2-1; 8 nucleotides match TRBD2. The V segment lost 3 bases and the J segment 10 bases; nucleotides outside the gene matches: 14. This CDR3 comprises 16 residues. CDR1 and CDR2 (germline): LNHDA, SQIVND (reference sequence). The CDR3 DNA reads TGTGCCAGTAGTATGCAAACGGGGGGGCCTAAAGAAGAGCAGTTCTTC. Residues: CASSMQTGGPKEEQFF.

V gene TRBV10-1 combines with J gene TRBJ2-3; TRBD2 aligns across 8 bases. The J segment lost 8 bases and the V segment lost 3 bases, leaving 10 bases of the junction unmatched. The CDR3 contains 15 residues. Per germline, CDR1 WNHNN and CDR2 SYGVQD (reference sequence). The CDR3: CASSETGGTEGTQYF. The DNA for the CDR3 is TGCGCCAGCAGTGAAACGGGGGGGACCGAAGGTACGCAGTATTTT.

This sequence joins TRBV6-1 and TRBJ2-5; the match to TRBD2 covers 11 bases. Germline lookup yields CDR1 MNHNS and CDR2 SASEGT. Losses at the gene ends were 3 bases for V and 7 bases for J; bases not matched to a gene: 10. The CDR3 is made up of 16 amino acids. The CDR3 loop is CASSDVGSGGAGTQYF. The CDR3 DNA is TGTGCCAGCAGTGACGTCGGTAGCGGGGGGGCCGGGACCCAGTACTTC.

The chain joins TRBV2 to TRBJ2-1, with D possibly TRBD2 on 7 matching bases. Deletions cut 3 bases from V and 0 bases from J, with 12 bases between. The CDR3 is 16 residues long. CDR1 and CDR2 (germline): SNHLY, FYNNEI. The chain's CDR3 is CASSDLAGASYNEQFF. The CDR3 nucleotides read TGTGCCAGCAGTGATCTGGCGGGGGCCTCCTACAATGAGCAGTTCTTC. The whole variable domain, filled in from reference TRBV2 and TRBJ2-1, reads EPEVTQTPSHQVTQMGQEVILRCVPISNHLYFYWYRQILGQKVEFLVSFYNNEISEKSEIFDDQFSVERPDGSNFTLKIRSTKLEDSAMYFCASSDLAGASYNEQFFGPGTRLTVL.

The genes are TRBV29-1 and TRBJ1-1; 7 bases line up with TRBD1. Germline V gives CDR1 SQVTM, CDR2 ANQGSEA. This CDR3 is 13 amino acids long. With 7 bases clipped from V and 4 bases from J, the junction kept 9 bases outside the gene matches. CDR3 in DNA: TGCAGCGCACCTTCAGGGGGGAGCACTGAAGCTTTCTTT. As protein: CSAPSGGSTEAFF.

The V gene is TRBV4-1, the J gene TRBJ2-1; D not resolved. Trimming left V 1 base short and J 3 bases short, with 16 bases between. This CDR3 region has 17 residues. Germline CDR1 MGHRA, CDR2 YSYEKL. The CDR3 DNA sequence: TGCGCCAGCAGCCAAGTTTTAGAAGAGCCCGTCTACAATGAGCAGTTCTTC. Amino acid sequence: CASSQVLEEPVYNEQFF.